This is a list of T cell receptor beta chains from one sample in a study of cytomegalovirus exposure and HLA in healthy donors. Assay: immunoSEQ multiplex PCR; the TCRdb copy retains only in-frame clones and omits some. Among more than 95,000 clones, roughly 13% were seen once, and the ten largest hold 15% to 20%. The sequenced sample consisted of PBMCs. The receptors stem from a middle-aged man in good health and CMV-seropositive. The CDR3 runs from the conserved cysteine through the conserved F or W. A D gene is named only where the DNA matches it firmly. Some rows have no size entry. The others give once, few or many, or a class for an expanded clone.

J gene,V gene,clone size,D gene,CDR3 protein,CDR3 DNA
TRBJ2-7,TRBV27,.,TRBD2,CASSLTSATYEQYF,TGTGCCAGCAGTTTGACTAGCGCAACCTACGAGCAGTACTTC
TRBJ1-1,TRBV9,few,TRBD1,CASSVAGRGLTEAFF,TGTGCCAGCAGCGTAGCTGGCAGGGGGCTAACTGAAGCTTTCTTT
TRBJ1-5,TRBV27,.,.,CASSLDRYSNQPQHF,TGTGCCAGCAGTTTGGACAGATACTCTAATCAGCCCCAGCATTTT
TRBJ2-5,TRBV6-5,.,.,CASSYSGGAGETQYF,TGTGCCAGCAGTTACTCGGGGGGGGCAGGGGAGACCCAGTACTTC
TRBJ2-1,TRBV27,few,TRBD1,CASSARPLGGGEQFF,TGTGCCAGCAGTGCCCGTCCCTTAGGGGGCGGTGAGCAGTTCTTC
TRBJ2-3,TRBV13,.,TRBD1,CASSPGPRGQNTQYF,TGTGCCAGCAGCCCGGGACCTAGGGGACAGAATACGCAGTATTTT
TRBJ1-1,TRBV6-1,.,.,CASSWTEPITEAFF,TGTGCCAGCAGTTGGACAGAGCCGATCACTGAAGCTTTCTTT
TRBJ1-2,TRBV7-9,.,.,CASSPYLNYGYTF,TGTGCCAGCAGCCCTTATCTGAACTATGGCTACACCTTC
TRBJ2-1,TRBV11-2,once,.,CASSLAGTLNNEQFF,TGTGCCAGCAGCTTAGCGGGAACCCTAAACAATGAGCAGTTCTTC
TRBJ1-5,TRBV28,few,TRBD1,CASSLVGGQPQHF,TGTGCCAGCAGTTTAGTAGGGGGCCAGCCCCAGCATTTT
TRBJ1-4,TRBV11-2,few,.,CASSSYTGRGGKLFF,TGTGCCAGCAGCAGCTATACAGGGAGAGGGGGAAAACTGTTTTTT
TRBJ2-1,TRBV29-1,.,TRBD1,CSVRTGGNYEQFF,TGCAGCGTCCGGACAGGGGGTAACTATGAGCAGTTCTTC
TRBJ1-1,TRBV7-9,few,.,CASSLGGGPNTEAFF,TGTGCCAGCAGCTTAGGGGGAGGCCCGAACACTGAAGCTTTCTTT
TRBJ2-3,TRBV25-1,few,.,CASSSQGSIGDTQYF,TGTGCCAGCAGCTCCCAGGGCAGCATAGGGGATACGCAGTATTTT
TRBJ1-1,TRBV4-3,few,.,CASSQDRIRGGTEAFF,TGCGCCAGCAGCCAAGATCGCATTAGGGGGGGAACTGAAGCTTTCTTT
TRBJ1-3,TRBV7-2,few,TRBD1,CASSFNRGSGNTIYF,TGTGCCAGCAGCTTTAACAGGGGCTCTGGAAACACCATATATTTT
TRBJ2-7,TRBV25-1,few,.,CATQTGTSYEQYF,TGTGCCACCCAGACAGGTACCTCCTACGAGCAGTACTTC
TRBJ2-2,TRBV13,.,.,CASSLQGQKGELFF,TGTGCCAGCAGCTTACAGGGGCAAAAGGGGGAGCTGTTTTTT
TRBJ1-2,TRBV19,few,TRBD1,CASGGAYRGINYGYTF,TGTGCCAGTGGAGGGGCATACAGGGGGATTAACTATGGCTACACCTTC
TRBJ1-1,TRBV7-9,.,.,CASSLAAGVITEAFF,TGTGCCAGCAGCTTAGCAGCGGGGGTTATCACTGAAGCTTTCTTT
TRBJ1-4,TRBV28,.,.,CASSFKASRGNEKLFF,TGTGCCAGCAGTTTTAAGGCAAGCAGGGGAAATGAAAAACTGTTTTTT
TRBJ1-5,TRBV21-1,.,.,CASRGSTNQPQHF,TGTGCCAGCAGAGGGAGTACCAATCAGCCCCAGCATTTT
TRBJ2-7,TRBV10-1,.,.,CASSPGTASYEQYF,TGCGCCAGCAGTCCCGGGACTGCCTCCTACGAGCAGTACTTC
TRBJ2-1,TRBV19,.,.,CASSMELAYNEQFF,TGTGCCAGTAGTATGGAACTAGCCTACAATGAGCAGTTCTTC
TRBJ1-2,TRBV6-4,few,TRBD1,CASSDSKEAGQGAGYGYTF,TGTGCCAGCAGTGACTCGAAAGAAGCGGGACAGGGGGCTGGCTATGGCTACACCTTC
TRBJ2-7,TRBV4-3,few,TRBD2,CASSRLAGGSYEQYF,TGCGCCAGCAGCCGACTAGCGGGAGGCTCCTACGAGCAGTACTTC
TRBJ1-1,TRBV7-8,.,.,CASSLVWSGLGGRTEAFF,TGTGCCAGCAGCTTAGTCTGGTCTGGGCTGGGAGGGAGAACTGAAGCTTTCTTT
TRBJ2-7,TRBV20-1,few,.,CSARSREEQYF,TGCAGTGCTAGAAGCAGGGAAGAGCAGTACTTC
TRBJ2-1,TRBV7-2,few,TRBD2,CASSLREGGEQFF,TGTGCCAGCAGCTTGCGGGAGGGGGGCGAGCAGTTCTTC
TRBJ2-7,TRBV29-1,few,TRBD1,CSVVTGGAYEQYF,TGCAGCGTCGTTACAGGGGGCGCCTACGAGCAGTACTTC
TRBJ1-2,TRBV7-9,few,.,CASSLPGGKKDGYTF,TGTGCCAGCAGCTTACCGGGGGGCAAAAAGGATGGCTACACCTTC
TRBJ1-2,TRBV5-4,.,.,CASRRDWQGNGYTF,TGTGCCAGTAGAAGGGATTGGCAGGGGAATGGCTACACCTTC
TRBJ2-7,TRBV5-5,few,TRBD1,CASDETGAREQYF,TGTGCCAGCGACGAAACAGGGGCCCGCGAGCAGTACTTC
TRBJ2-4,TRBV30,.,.,CAWSVLLEVNIQYF,TGTGCCTGGAGTGTACTACTTGAAGTGAACATTCAGTACTTC
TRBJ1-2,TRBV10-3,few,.,CAISESDSSYTF,TGTGCCATCAGTGAGTCCGACAGTTCCTACACCTTC
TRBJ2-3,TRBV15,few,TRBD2,CATEGRTSGRGVTDTQYF,TGTGCCACCGAGGGGAGGACTAGCGGGAGGGGGGTCACAGATACGCAGTATTTT
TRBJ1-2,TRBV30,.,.,CAWSQGNFGYTF,TGTGCCTGGAGTCAGGGGAACTTTGGCTACACCTTC
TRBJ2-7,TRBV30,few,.,CAWSPASLYEQYF,TGTGCCTGGAGCCCCGCTAGTCTCTACGAGCAGTACTTC
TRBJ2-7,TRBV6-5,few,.,CASSYQGASEQYF,TGTGCCAGCAGTTACCAAGGGGCCAGCGAGCAGTACTTC
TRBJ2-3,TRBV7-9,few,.,CASRRGTDTQYF,TGTGCCAGCAGGAGGGGGACAGATACGCAGTATTTT
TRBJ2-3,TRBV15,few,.,CATSGSWGEVGDTQYF,TGTGCCACCAGCGGATCATGGGGGGAGGTTGGAGATACGCAGTATTTT
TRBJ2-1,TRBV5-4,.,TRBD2,CASSLRGLAANEQFF,TGTGCCAGCAGCTTGAGGGGACTAGCGGCCAATGAGCAGTTCTTC
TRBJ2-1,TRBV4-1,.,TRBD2,CASSQGRSLAGDEQFF,TGCGCCAGCAGCCAAGGGCGGTCTCTAGCGGGAGATGAGCAGTTCTTC
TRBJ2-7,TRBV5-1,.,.,CASSPTGYEQYF,TGCGCCAGCAGCCCCACAGGGTACGAGCAGTACTTC
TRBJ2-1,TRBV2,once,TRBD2,CASIDPGLGRTLF,TGTGCCAGCATTGACCCGGGACTAGGTCGGACGCTCTTC
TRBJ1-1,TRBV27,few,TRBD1,CASNSRDRGTEAFF,TGTGCCAGCAATAGCCGGGACAGGGGGACTGAAGCTTTCTTT
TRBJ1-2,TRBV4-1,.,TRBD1,CASSLALGQGRYGYTF,TGCGCCAGCAGCCTAGCACTAGGACAGGGGCGGTATGGCTACACCTTT
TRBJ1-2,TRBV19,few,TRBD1,CASHGQGFLGYGYTF,TGTGCCAGTCACGGACAGGGCTTCTTAGGCTATGGCTACACCTTC